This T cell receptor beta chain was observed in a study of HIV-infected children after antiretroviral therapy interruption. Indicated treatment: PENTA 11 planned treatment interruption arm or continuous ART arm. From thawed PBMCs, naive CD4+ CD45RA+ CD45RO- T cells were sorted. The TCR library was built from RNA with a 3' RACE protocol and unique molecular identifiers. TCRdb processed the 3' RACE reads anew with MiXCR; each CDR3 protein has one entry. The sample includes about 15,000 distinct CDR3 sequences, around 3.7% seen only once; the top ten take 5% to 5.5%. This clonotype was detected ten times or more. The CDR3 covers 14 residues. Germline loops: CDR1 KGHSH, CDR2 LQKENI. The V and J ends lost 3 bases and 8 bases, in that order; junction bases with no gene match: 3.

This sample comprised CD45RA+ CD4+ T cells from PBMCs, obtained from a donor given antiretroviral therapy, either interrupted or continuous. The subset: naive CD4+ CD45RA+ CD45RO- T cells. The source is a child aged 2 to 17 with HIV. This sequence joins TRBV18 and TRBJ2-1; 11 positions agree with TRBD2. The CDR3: CASSPTSGSDEQFF. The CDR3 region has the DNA TGTGCCAGCTCACCCACTAGCGGGAGCGATGAGCAGTTCTTC. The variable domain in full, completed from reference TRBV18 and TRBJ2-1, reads NAGVMQNPRHLVRRRGQEARLRCSPMKGHSHVYWYRQLPEEGLKFMVYLQKENIIDESGMPKERFSAEFPKEGPSILRIQQVVRGDSAAYFCASSPTSGSDEQFFGPGTRLTVL.